The 20 T cell receptor beta chains below all came from one sample that was sequenced in a study of T cells in localized non-small cell lung cancer. Profiling relied on immunoSEQ multiplex PCR, and the TCRdb table lists in-frame clones only, not all of them. The table has 24,000 or so clones, 75% to 90% seen once. The sample here was peripheral blood, taken before any cancer treatment. Receptors were obtained from a female donor at least 60 years old with stage I lung adenocarcinoma.

The V call is TRBV19, the J call TRBJ1-1; D gene uncertain. The CDR3 is 12 residues long. Germline assignment: CDR1 LNHDA and CDR2 SQIVND (reference sequence). V dropped 5 bases and J dropped 0 bases, with 4 bases sitting between them. CDR3 sequence (DNA): TGTGCCAGTAGTGGGATGAACACTGAAGCTTTCTTT. Translation: CASSGMNTEAFF.

The rearrangement joins TRBV15 to TRBJ2-1, with a tentative D call TRBD1 (5 bases). V was pared by 5 bases and J by 9 bases, with 20 bases between. Germline lookup yields CDR1 LNHNV and CDR2 YYDKDF (reference sequence). This CDR3 is built from 15 residues. In DNA form, the CDR3 reads TGTGCCACCAGCCCACGGGCAGGGCTGGCCAGTGAGCAGTTCTTC. Encoded protein: CATSPRAGLASEQFF.

This clone appeared a few times. V usage is TRBV2 and J usage is TRBJ1-1, with TRBD1 matching 10 bases. This CDR3 region has 15 residues. Trimming cost V 5 bases and J 4 bases; bases outside gene matches: 7. Germline CDR1 reads SNHLY; CDR2 reads FYNNEI. Written as DNA, the CDR3 is TGTGCCAGCAGTCTGGACAGGGGGAAGGGCACTGAAGCTTTCTTT. It is translated as CASSLDRGKGTEAFF.

This clone has just a few counts. The chain joins TRBV7-9 to TRBJ2-7; TRBD2 matches 7 bases. J gave up 5 bases and V 5 bases, and 9 bases lay outside the gene matches. The CDR3 contains 14 residues. Germline V lookup: CDR1 SEHNR, CDR2 FQNEAQ (reference sequence). The CDR3: CASSPRLARDEQYF. CDR3 nucleotide sequence: TGTGCCAGCAGCCCCAGACTAGCTCGGGACGAGCAGTACTTC.

The chain uses TRBV5-1 and TRBJ2-5; D remains unclear. The CDR3 spans 14 residues. Germline V CDR1 and CDR2: SGHRS, YFSETQ. Trimming stripped 0 bases from V and 1 base from J, with 7 bases between. CDR3 in DNA: TGCGCCAGCAGCTTGGCCGAAACCCAAGAGACCCAGTACTTC. Translating it yields CASSLAETQETQYF.

This chain joins TRBV19 and TRBJ2-5; no clear D. CDR1 is LNHDA, CDR2 SQIVND, per germline (reference sequence). Trimming removed 5 bases at V and 4 bases at J, with 14 bases between. The length of the CDR3 is 14 residues. The CDR3 here is CASSFQRSAETQYF. In DNA, the CDR3 is TGTGCCAGTAGTTTCCAACGATCGGCAGAGACCCAGTACTTC.

The CDR3 DNA follows: TGTGCCAGCAGCTTAAAGACCCCCGGGATTCTGCTGGGGGCCAACGTCCTGACTTTC. Translating gives CASSLKTPGILLGANVLTF. The V call is TRBV7-9, the J call TRBJ2-6; D is possibly TRBD2 (5 bases). Germline V gene lookup returns CDR1 SEHNR and CDR2 FQNEAQ (reference sequence). Trimming cost V 2 bases and J 4 bases, with 21 bases left between them. The CDR3 is made up of 19 amino acids.

This chain joins TRBV11-2 and TRBJ1-1; D is unclear. Germline CDR1 and CDR2: SGHAT and FQNNGV. The V end lost 0 bases, the J end lost 4 bases, and 9 bases lay between the germline ends. The CDR3 is 14 amino acids. The CDR3 loop is CASSLDLGSTEAFF. As DNA, the CDR3 is TGTGCCAGCAGCTTAGATCTGGGGAGCACTGAAGCTTTCTTT.

The rearrangement joins TRBV29-1 to TRBJ1-1; 8 bases are shared with TRBD1. CDR1 SQVTM and CDR2 ANQGSEA come from the germline V gene. J was trimmed by 6 bases and V by 6 bases; bases with no gene match: 18. This CDR3 has 16 amino acids. This chain's CDR3 is CSVAGGSGLTRAEAFF. The CDR3 DNA reads TGCAGCGTCGCAGGGGGCTCTGGGCTGACGCGCGCTGAAGCTTTCTTT.

This sequence joins TRBV6-4 and TRBJ2-1; D uncertain. Germline CDR1 and CDR2: MRHNA and SNTAGT. This CDR3 region has 13 residues. V shed 3 bases and J shed 5 bases, with 8 bases lying between them. Here the CDR3 DNA reads TGTGCCAGCAGTGAATACTTTGACAATGAGCAGTTCTTC. Translating it yields CASSEYFDNEQFF.

This rearrangement joins TRBV14 to TRBJ1-1; TRBD1 might be the D (6 bases). The germline CDR1 and CDR2 sequences are SGHDN and FVKESK. The CDR3 sequence is 13 residues long. V gave up 7 bases and J gave up 0 bases, with 9 bases separating them. The CDR3 bases are TGTGCCAGCACCGGGGGCCTGAACACTGAAGCTTTCTTT. Amino acid sequence: CASTGGLNTEAFF. The full variable domain, in which reference TRBV14 and TRBJ1-1 provide the parts outside the CDR3, is EAGVTQFPSHSVIEKGQTVTLRCDPISGHDNLYWYRRVMGKEIKFLLHFVKESKQDESGMPNNRFLAERTGGTYSTLKVQPAELEDSGVYFCASTGGLNTEAFFGQGTRLTVV.

This clone was counted once. The chain combines TRBV2 with TRBJ1-3; D is ambiguous. The CDR3 is 16 residues long. Germline CDR1 is SNHLY and CDR2 is FYNNEI. Trimming pared 2 bases from V and 0 bases from J, leaving 11 bases between. The CDR3 bases are TGTGCCAGCAGTGAACGGGCGGTTCGCTCTGGAAACACCATATATTTT. It translates to CASSERAVRSGNTIYF.

The chain carries TRBV15 and TRBJ1-2; D unclear. The length of the CDR3 is 13 residues. Trimming shortened V by 0 bases and J by 2 bases, and 4 bases separated the two germline ends. Germline V lookup: CDR1 LNHNV, CDR2 YYDKDF (reference sequence). The CDR3 coding sequence is TGTGCCACCAGCAGAGAAATCAACTATGGCTACACCTTC. Residues: CATSREINYGYTF.

The CDR3 protein is CASSLRDRGDTEAFF. The DNA of the CDR3 is TGTGCCAGCAGTCTCCGGGACCGAGGGGACACTGAAGCTTTCTTT. This chain connects TRBV6-1 to TRBJ1-1; D is possibly TRBD1 (5 bases). The CDR3 has 15 residues. Germline values: CDR1 MNHNS, CDR2 SASEGT. V lost 5 bases and J lost 3, with 16 bases in between.

This chain links TRBV29-1 with TRBJ1-2; 11 nucleotides align to TRBD1. V gave up 3 bases and J gave up 3 bases; unmatched junction bases: 9. Germline V gives CDR1 SQVTM, CDR2 ANQGSEA. This CDR3 comprises 16 residues. CDR3 sequence: CSVDGDRGYGDYGYTF. CDR3 in DNA: TGCAGCGTTGATGGGGACAGGGGGTATGGCGACTATGGCTACACCTTC.

This clone has only one observation. The chain combines TRBV5-1 with TRBJ1-4; D is possibly TRBD1 (5 bases). The V gene lost 0 bases and the J gene lost 8 bases, with 17 bases spanning the gap. The CDR3 totals 16 residues. Germline V lookup: CDR1 SGHRS, CDR2 YFSETQ. The CDR3 here is CASSLDLQGKGEKLFF. The CDR3 region has the DNA TGCGCCAGCAGCTTGGACCTTCAGGGTAAAGGAGAAAAACTGTTTTTT.

The V and J genes are TRBV5-1 and TRBJ1-5; D not certain. V dropped 0 bases and J dropped 2 bases, with 9 bases sitting between them. CDR1 SGHRS and CDR2 YFSETQ come from the germline V gene. The CDR3 is made up of 15 amino acids. The CDR3: CASSLGEFGNQPQHF. The CDR3 region has the DNA TGCGCCAGCAGCTTGGGGGAGTTCGGCAATCAGCCCCAGCATTTT.

V and J are TRBV19 and TRBJ1-1; D uncertain. Germline CDR1 is LNHDA and CDR2 is SQIVND (reference sequence). This CDR3 contains 13 residues. V lost 7 bases to trimming and J lost 4 bases, with 13 bases between them. The CDR3 reads CASTLSWGTEAFF. CDR3 nucleotides: TGTGCCAGTACTCTGAGTTGGGGCACTGAAGCTTTCTTT.

This clone appeared a few times. The J gene is TRBJ2-1, the V gene TRBV6-4; D assignment may be TRBD1 or TRBD2 (6 bases each). The CDR3 runs 16 residues. The germline V gene has CDR1 MRHNA and CDR2 SNTAGT. The V and J ends lost 4 bases and 3 bases respectively, with 16 bases between them. The CDR3 is CASSGGTEGGYNEQFF. CDR3 nucleotides: TGTGCCAGCAGTGGAGGGACGGAGGGGGGCTACAATGAGCAGTTCTTC.

The chain joins TRBV4-2 to TRBJ2-2; 10 bases are shared with TRBD2. The ends lost 0 bases at V and 5 bases at J; junction bases unmatched: 6. This CDR3 is 17 amino acids long. Germline lookup yields CDR1 LGHNA and CDR2 YNFKEQ. The CDR3 region has the DNA TGTGCCAGCAGCCAAGAACCAGCGGGAGGGATAACCGGGGAGCTGTTTTTT. Translation: CASSQEPAGGITGELFF.